This T cell receptor beta chain was identified during a study of T cells in Graves' hyperthyroidism and ophthalmopathy. V dropped 4 bases and J dropped 6; count of bases not matched to a gene: 6. This CDR3 has 16 amino acids. Germline CDR1 SGHRS, CDR2 YFSETQ. This clonotype was seen repeatedly, ten times or more. The antigen remains unidentified. TCR beta CDR3 region amplification was performed from RNA transcripts. A set of HTBI primers served as the primers for a first-round RT-PCR of the TCR CDR3. TCRdb re-called the multiplex PCR reads with MiXCR, one entry per CDR3 protein. This repertoire shows 450,000 to 700,000 distinct CDR3 sequences, under 60% found once; its top ten account for around a fifth. Study-wide results and caveats: Stable hyperthyroidism was separated from ophthalmopathy by a model based on 13 V-J features.

This receptor was obtained from an adult woman with Graves' disease, either hyperthyroidism or ophthalmopathy (not recorded which). Sequenced material: peripheral blood or thyroid tissue (not recorded which). The rearrangement links TRBV5-1 to TRBJ2-2, with 13 bases fitting TRBD2. CDR3 bases: TGCGCCAGCAGCCTTGGACTAGCGGGAGTATCCGGGGAGCTGTTTTTT. This encodes CASSLGLAGVSGELFF.